One TCR beta chain is described in this entry. This clone was recorded once. What this receptor recognizes is not known. The record has no base qualities; no much larger clone is one base away. The sample's treatment or condition label, decoded: randomized to nivolumab then ipilimumab (arm A) or the reverse (arm B). None of the trial patients had been given prior DNA-damaging chemotherapy. Live CD3+CD8+ cells negative for CD19 and CD56 were sorted from thawed PBMCs on a FACS Aria II flow cytometer. Samples came from patients with melanoma in CheckMate 064, a randomized, open-label phase II trial of sequential checkpoint blockade. Peripheral blood mononuclear cells were collected by leukapheresis, purified using Ficoll-Paque, and frozen in human serum containing approximately 9.8% DMSO. Immediately after sorting, the purity of sorted blood CD3+CD8+ cells was verified to be >95%, after which DNA was extracted.

The germline V gene encodes CDR1 ENHRY and CDR2 SYGVKD. Counted from cysteine to phenylalanine, this CDR3 has 14 amino acids. Left in the record is the CDR3 DNA by itself, 42 bases read in frame from the first base. The immunoSEQ Assay was used to immunosequence TCRbeta CDR3 regions from genomic DNA. Before high-throughput sequencing, the genomic DNA was amplified using bias-controlled multiplex PCR. For the original study's pipeline: To quantify the absolute abundance of each unique TCRbeta CDR3 region, the sequences were collapsed and filtered. Clonality, defined as 1 minus Pielou's evenness, was calculated using only productive rearrangements. A previously published method was used to identify clones whose frequencies were significantly greater in on-treatment samples than in baseline samples. Here the immuneACCESS table is served through TCRdb, limited to in-frame sequences with V and J called. Missing clones are a known gap in these copies; in checked studies unresolved V genes cover under half, and the rest lacks a known reason. Clone size and the V and J calls come from that table; the DNA yielded D and trimming. Across this sample there are more than 9,500 clones, with approximately 62% seen only once. Over 20% of the sample rests with the top ten.

The sample is drawn from a study of sequential checkpoint blockade in melanoma (dated by TCRdb to 2018 to 2020). For the study in its entirety: Patients were assigned by 1:1 randomization to either first-line nivolumab followed by ipilimumab (arm A) or ipilimumab followed by nivolumab (arm B). Maintenance nivolumab came after each of the two trial sequences.

General findings and caveats noted by the study authors: The response-prediction model combining TCR metrics and mutation burden needs validation in larger, independent patient cohorts.

The chain is encoded by TRBV10-3 joined to TRBJ2-5; TRBD2 lines up with 12 middle nucleotides. The J call may not be correct, given that the DNA end is closer to TRBJ2-7. The sequences come from CD8+ T cells sorted from blood (inferred from file names), collected from a patient given nivolumab and ipilimumab in sequence. This TCR derives from a human donor with melanoma. The base sequence is TGTGCCATCAGTGGTCTAGCGGGAGGGTACGAGCAGTACTTC. It translates to CAISGLAGGYEQYF.